What follows describes a single T cell receptor (beta chain). Its antigen is still unknown. The germline gives CDR1 LNHDA, CDR2 SQIVND (reference sequence). This CDR3 comprises 17 residues. The trim removed 4 bases at V and 5 bases at J, leaving 15 bases unmatched. Using immunoSEQ multiplex PCR, the repertoire was profiled, and TCRdb retains in-frame clones only, with some absent. The sample has roughly 15,000 clones, more than 80% seen once. The time point denotes: approximately 10-day in vitro stimulation with candidate neoantigen peptide 5. Cells were stimulated roughly eleven days with each of several ELISpot-reactive neoantigens. Clone fold changes were calculated against an identical culture without peptide. The source of the sample is a study of PD-1 blockade in mismatch repair-deficient tumors.

The chain joins TRBV19 to TRBJ2-3; TRBD1 matches at 7 bases. This TCR came from an adult with mismatch repair-deficient cancer. Material: cells cultured in vitro, obtained from a patient treated with pembrolizumab. CDR3 in amino acids: CASSTTRQGSSLDTQYF. The CDR3 nucleotides read TGTGCCAGTAGTACTACGAGACAGGGATCGTCGTTAGATACGCAGTATTTT. Using reference TRBV19 and TRBJ2-3 for the parts outside the CDR3, the full variable domain is DGGITQSPKYLFRKEGQNVTLSCEQNLNHDAMYWYRQDPGQGLRLIYYSQIVNDFQKGDIAEGYSVSREKKESFPLTVTSAQKNPTAFYLCASSTTRQGSSLDTQYFGPGTRLTVL.